A single sample is the source of the 18 T cell receptor beta chains below, sequenced in a study of blood T cell repertoires in COVID-19. Repertoires were generated with immunoSEQ multiplex PCR, while TCRdb's copy carries only in-frame clones and drops some. The data contain under 150,000 clones, around 86% of them singletons. Sequences were obtained from peripheral blood. These receptors were taken from a woman in her forties or fifties who had recovered from COVID-19.

The chain joins TRBV4-3 to TRBJ1-2, with 7 bases matching TRBD1. V was pared by 2 bases and J by 0 bases, with 3 bases of the junction left unmatched. This CDR3 spans 15 amino acids. Germline lookup yields CDR1 LGHNA and CDR2 YSLEER. The CDR3 sequence is CASSQYRGTNYGYTF. The CDR3 DNA follows: TGCGCCAGCAGCCAATACAGGGGTACTAACTATGGCTACACCTTC.

This clone occurred a few times. The chain couples TRBV27 to TRBJ2-5, with 8 bases that match TRBD1. V dropped 7 bases and J dropped 5; count of bases not matched to a gene: 12. The CDR3 covers 15 residues. Germline V CDR1 and CDR2: MNHEY, SMNVEV (reference sequence). This CDR3 is CASNLRQGQFETQYF. The CDR3 region has the DNA TGTGCCAGCAACCTAAGACAGGGGCAATTCGAGACCCAGTACTTC.

This chain joins TRBV4-1 and TRBJ2-7, with TRBD1 matching over 9 bases. This CDR3 has 15 amino acids. Trimming cost V 1 base and J 5 bases; bases outside gene matches: 6. Germline V gene sequence: CDR1 MGHRA, CDR2 YSYEKL. CDR3 coding DNA: TGCGCCAGCAGCCAAGTCACAGGGGGCTTGGACGAGCAGTACTTC. It specifies CASSQVTGGLDEQYF.

The rearrangement uses TRBV27 and TRBJ2-3; TRBD2 matches at 7 bases. V lost 5 bases, J lost 7 bases, and 6 bases stayed unmatched. Germline V lookup: CDR1 MNHEY, CDR2 SMNVEV (reference sequence). The CDR3 has 13 amino acids. Here the CDR3 reads CASSQGGGNTQYF. DNA of the CDR3: TGTGCCAGCAGTCAAGGCGGGGGAAATACGCAGTATTTT.

This sequence joins TRBV7-6 and TRBJ2-6; D is ambiguous. Germline CDR1 is SGHVS and CDR2 is FNYEAQ. V was trimmed by 5 bases and J by 0 bases, leaving 8 bases between them. This CDR3 is built from 15 residues. The CDR3 DNA sequence: TGTGCCAGCAGCGCCAGGATCTCTGGGGCCAACGTCCTGACTTTC. Its protein is CASSARISGANVLTF.

The gene calls are TRBV18 and TRBJ2-3; 10 bases align to TRBD1. The junction had 6 bases not matched to a gene; V was cut back by 6 bases and J by 3 bases. The CDR3 is 15 residues long. CDR1 and CDR2 from the germline V gene are KGHSH and LQKENI. CDR3: CASSRDRGPTDTQYF. CDR3 DNA: TGTGCCAGCTCCCGGGACAGGGGCCCAACAGATACGCAGTATTTT.

The chain recombines TRBV19 with TRBJ2-1, with a tentative D call TRBD2 (5 bases). The V end was cut by 4 bases, the J end by 5 bases, with 9 bases between. Looked up from germline, CDR1 is LNHDA and CDR2 is SQIVND (reference sequence). The CDR3 sequence is 13 residues long. CDR3 amino acids: CASSRTADNEQFF. The CDR3 DNA is TGTGCCAGTAGTAGGACTGCTGACAATGAGCAGTTCTTC.

This clone was seen only a few times. The V gene is TRBV7-3, the J gene TRBJ2-1, with TRBD2 matching over 9 bases. The J segment lost 5 bases and the V segment lost 2 bases, leaving 4 bases of the junction unmatched. The germline CDR1 and CDR2 sequences are SGHTA and FQGTGA. The CDR3 extends over 15 amino acids. CDR3 coding DNA: TGTGCCAGCAGCTTAGGCCTAGCGGGGAACAATGAGCAGTTCTTC. Residues: CASSLGLAGNNEQFF. Full variable domain (missing parts from reference TRBV7-3 and TRBJ2-1): GAGVSQTPSNKVTEKGKYVELRCDPISGHTALYWYRQSLGQGPEFLIYFQGTGAADDSGLPNDRFFAVRPEGSVSTLKIQRTERGDSAVYLCASSLGLAGNNEQFFGPGTRLTVL.

This rearrangement joins TRBV11-3 to TRBJ2-2, with TRBD2 identical over 9 bases. The CDR3 contains 14 residues. Germline V gene sequence: CDR1 SGHNT, CDR2 YENEEA. V shed 5 bases and J 8 bases; nucleotides not matched to a gene: 6. In DNA form, the CDR3 reads TGTGCCAGCAGCAAGGGACTAGCAACTGGGGAGCTGTTTTTT. Its protein product is CASSKGLATGELFF.

The chain links TRBV19 to TRBJ1-3, with 10 bases that match TRBD1. CDR3 length equals 16 residues. Per germline, CDR1 LNHDA and CDR2 SQIVND (reference sequence). The J segment lost 4 bases and the V segment lost 5 bases, leaving 8 bases of the junction unmatched. For the CDR3, the DNA is TGTGCCAGTAGTGTCAGACAGGGGGCAGGAGGAAACACCATATATTTT. The encoded protein is CASSVRQGAGGNTIYF.

The rearrangement uses TRBV3-1 (or the pseudogene TRBV3-2) and TRBJ2-3, with 10 bases identical to TRBD2. This CDR3 contains 19 residues. J was trimmed by 1 base and V by 1 base; bases with no gene match: 11. Germline values: CDR1 LGHDT, CDR2 YNNKEL (reference sequence). The CDR3: CASSQGLGGLAGGTDTQYF. CDR3 sequence (DNA): TGTGCCAGCAGCCAAGGACTCGGCGGGCTAGCGGGGGGCACAGATACGCAGTATTTT.

V and J are TRBV19 and TRBJ2-2; no reliable D call. Germline V gene data show CDR1 as LNHDA and CDR2 as SQIVND (reference sequence). The CDR3 covers 15 residues. Trimming took 5 bases from V and 2 from J, leaving 12 bases between them. CDR3 sequence (DNA): TGTGCCAGTAGTCCGACTTCTCCCAACACCGGGGAGCTGTTTTTT. Its translation: CASSPTSPNTGELFF. Looking up the rest from reference TRBV19 and TRBJ2-2 gives the full variable domain: DGGITQSPKYLFRKEGQNVTLSCEQNLNHDAMYWYRQDPGQGLRLIYYSQIVNDFQKGDIAEGYSVSREKKESFPLTVTSAQKNPTAFYLCASSPTSPNTGELFFGEGSRLTVL.

The count of this clone is one. The rearrangement uses TRBV7-9 and TRBJ1-5; 7 bases are a match to TRBD1. CDR1 and CDR2 from the germline V gene are SEHNR and FQNEAQ (reference sequence). The V and J ends lost 10 bases and 4 bases, in that order; junction bases with no gene match: 10. The CDR3 covers 14 residues. This chain's CDR3 is CATTTGNVNQPQHF. In nucleotides, the CDR3 is TGTGCCACTACGACAGGGAATGTAAATCAGCCCCAGCATTTT.

The genes are TRBV7-9 and TRBJ1-2; no firm D call. Trimming left V 5 bases short and J 4 bases short, with 17 bases between. The CDR3 has 15 residues. Germline CDR1 is SEHNR and CDR2 is FQNEAQ (reference sequence). CDR3 residues: CASSPSEAWAYGYTF. The CDR3 coding sequence is TGTGCCAGCAGCCCCTCGGAGGCGTGGGCCTATGGCTACACCTTC. Filled out from reference TRBV7-9 and TRBJ1-2, the complete variable domain reads DTGVSQNPRHKITKRGQNVTFRCDPISEHNRLYWYRQTLGQGPEFLTYFQNEAQLEKSRLLSDRFSAERPKGSFSTLEIQRTEQGDSAMYLCASSPSEAWAYGYTFGSGTRLTVV.

This clone was observed a single time. The chain uses TRBV6-6 and TRBJ2-7; TRBD2 matches 9 bases. V gave up 8 bases and J gave up 7 bases; unmatched junction bases: 12. Germline CDR1 is MNHNY and CDR2 is SVGAGI (reference sequence). This CDR3 is built from 14 residues. In DNA form, the CDR3 reads TGTGCCAGCGGTGGCGGGGGGGCCTTAGGGGAGCAGTACTTC. Protein sequence: CASGGGGALGEQYF.

This chain connects TRBV30 to TRBJ2-1; maybe TRBD1 (8 bases). This CDR3 has 14 residues. Trimming left V 5 bases short and J 8 bases short, with 19 bases between. Germline V gene data show CDR1 as GTSNPN and CDR2 as SVGIG (reference sequence). The CDR3, as DNA: TGTGCCTGGGCTACAGGGGGGGGTAGCCATGAGCAGTTCTTC. Amino acids: CAWATGGGSHEQFF.

The chain joins TRBV18 to TRBJ2-1; TRBD2 matches 7 bases. Germline V gene data show CDR1 as KGHSH and CDR2 as LQKENI. The CDR3 extends over 13 amino acids. V gave up 4 bases and J gave up 12 bases; unmatched junction bases: 9. DNA for the CDR3: TGTGCCAGCTCACAACCTAGCGGTCGAGGGCAGTTCTTC. This codes for CASSQPSGRGQFF.

This sequence joins TRBV3-1 (or the pseudogene TRBV3-2) and TRBJ1-2; 8 bases line up with TRBD1. CDR3 length: 18 residues. Trimming removed 0 bases from V and 7 bases from J; junction bases left unmatched: 16. Germline V gives CDR1 LGHDT, CDR2 YNNKEL (reference sequence). The CDR3, as DNA: TGTGCCAGCAGCCAAGATCCCATGTGGACAGGGAGAATATTTGGCTACACCTTC. Its protein is CASSQDPMWTGRIFGYTF.